This T cell receptor (beta chain) was retrieved from a study of cytomegalovirus exposure and HLA in healthy donors. As regards this clone: What it recognizes is unknown.

CDR3 length equals 14 residues. General study points: A further, later analysis showed that HLA-associated TCR beta chains (compared with equally common others) were more clonally expanded. A missense DCLRE1C variant was associated with V- and J-gene trimming of TCR beta chains in a later analysis, and an independent cohort replicated the association. CMV serostatus was the only recorded immune exposure for donors.

With 60 Vbeta and 13 Jbeta primers, the PCR was carried out. The assay was immunoSEQ multiplex PCR, and TCRdb's table has in-frame clones only and misses some. Here the sample spans fewer than 150,000 clones, 82% being singletons. The source is a male donor in good health and CMV-seronegative. The sequenced sample consisted of PBMCs. The rearrangement links TRBV21-1 to TRBJ1-1. TRBV21-1 is a listed pseudogene. DNA of the CDR3: TGTGCCAGCATCCGCCGGGGGGCGTTCACTGAAGCTTTCTTT. Its protein product is CASIRRGAFTEAFF.